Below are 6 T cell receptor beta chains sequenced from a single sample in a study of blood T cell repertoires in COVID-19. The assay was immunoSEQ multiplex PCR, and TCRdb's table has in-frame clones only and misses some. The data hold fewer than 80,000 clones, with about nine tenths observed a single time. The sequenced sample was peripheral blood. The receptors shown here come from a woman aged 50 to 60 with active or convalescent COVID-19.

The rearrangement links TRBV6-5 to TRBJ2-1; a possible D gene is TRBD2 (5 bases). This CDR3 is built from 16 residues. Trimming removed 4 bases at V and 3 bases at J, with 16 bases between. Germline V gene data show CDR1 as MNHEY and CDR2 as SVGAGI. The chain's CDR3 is CASSSEEAGYYNEQFF. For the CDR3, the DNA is TGTGCCAGCAGTTCGGAGGAGGCAGGTTACTACAATGAGCAGTTCTTC.

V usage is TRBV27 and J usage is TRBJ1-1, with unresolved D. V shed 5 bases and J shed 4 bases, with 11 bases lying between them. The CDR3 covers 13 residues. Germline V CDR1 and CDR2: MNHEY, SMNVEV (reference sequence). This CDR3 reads CASSGVSGTEAFF. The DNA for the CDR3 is TGTGCCAGCAGTGGCGTCTCGGGCACTGAAGCTTTCTTT.

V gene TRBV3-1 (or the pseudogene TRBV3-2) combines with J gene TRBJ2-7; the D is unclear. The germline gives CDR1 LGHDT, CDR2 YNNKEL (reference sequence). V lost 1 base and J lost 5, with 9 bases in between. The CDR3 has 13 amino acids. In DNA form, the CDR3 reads TGTGCCAGCAGCCAAGTTACAGTGGACGAGCAGTACTTC. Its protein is CASSQVTVDEQYF.

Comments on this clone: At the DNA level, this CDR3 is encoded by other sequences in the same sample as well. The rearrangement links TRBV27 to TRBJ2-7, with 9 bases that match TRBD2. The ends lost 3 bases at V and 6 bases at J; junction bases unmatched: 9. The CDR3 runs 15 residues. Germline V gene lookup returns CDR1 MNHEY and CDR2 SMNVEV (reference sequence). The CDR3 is CASSLGLAGATEQYF. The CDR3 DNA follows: TGTGCCAGCAGTTTGGGATTAGCGGGAGCCACCGAGCAGTACTTC.

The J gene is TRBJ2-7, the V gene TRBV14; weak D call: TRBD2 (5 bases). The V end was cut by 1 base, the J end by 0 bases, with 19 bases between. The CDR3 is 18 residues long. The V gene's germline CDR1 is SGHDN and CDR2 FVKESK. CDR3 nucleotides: TGTGCCAGCAGCCAAGTAAGCCGTCGCGGGCCTAGCTCCTACGAGCAGTACTTC. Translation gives CASSQVSRRGPSSYEQYF.

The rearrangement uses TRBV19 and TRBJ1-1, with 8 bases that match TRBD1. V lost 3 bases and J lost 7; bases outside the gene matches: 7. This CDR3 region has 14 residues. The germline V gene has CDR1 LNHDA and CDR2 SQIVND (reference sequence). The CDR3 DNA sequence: TGTGCCAGTAGTATTGGGGGACAGGTGGGTGAAGCTTTCTTT. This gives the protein CASSIGGQVGEAFF.